These T cell receptor beta chains were read from a single sample in a study of blood T cell repertoires in COVID-19. Clones were read by immunoSEQ multiplex PCR, and TCRdb kept only the in-frame ones, dropping some. This sample has about 140,000 clones; about 80% occur once, and the top ten carry more than 5%. The source material was PBMCs or T cells enriched from blood (not recorded which). Receptor source: a woman between 50 and 59 years old who had recovered from COVID-19. The conserved cysteine and the conserved F or W are not part of the CDR3 here. The order of the fields is J gene, V gene, CDR3 protein.

TRBJ1-5	TRBV6-5	ASSYSGWGQNQPQH
TRBJ2-7	TRBV2	ASSEGTAYEQY
TRBJ2-2	TRBV5-1	ASSSGDIPGELF
TRBJ2-6	TRBV29-1	SVVGGHSGANVLT
TRBJ2-1	TRBV7-2	ASSPVAGGLDNEQF
TRBJ2-2	TRBV9	ASRRQGYGELF
TRBJ1-1	TRBV11-3	ASSRTGASEAF
TRBJ2-6	TRBV5-1	ASSSVALGANVLT
TRBJ1-5	TRBV24-1	ATSDITENQPQH
TRBJ2-1	TRBV4-1	ASSPRQGYNEQF
TRBJ2-4	TRBV20-1	SAGTPRDQY
TRBJ2-1	TRBV5-4	ASTLGGPSYNEQF
TRBJ1-3	TRBV5-5	ASSLQGALSGNTIY
TRBJ2-3	TRBV6-4	ASSDSGGGADTQY
TRBJ1-1	TRBV6-5	ASSSRRNTEAF
TRBJ2-2	TRBV19	AGSPGFNTGELF
TRBJ1-5	TRBV9	ASSVGVGDQPQH
TRBJ2-5	TRBV19	ASSTSPTDYQETQY
TRBJ1-2	TRBV18	ASSPSSEDGGYT
TRBJ2-5	TRBV19	ASSRGGQETQY